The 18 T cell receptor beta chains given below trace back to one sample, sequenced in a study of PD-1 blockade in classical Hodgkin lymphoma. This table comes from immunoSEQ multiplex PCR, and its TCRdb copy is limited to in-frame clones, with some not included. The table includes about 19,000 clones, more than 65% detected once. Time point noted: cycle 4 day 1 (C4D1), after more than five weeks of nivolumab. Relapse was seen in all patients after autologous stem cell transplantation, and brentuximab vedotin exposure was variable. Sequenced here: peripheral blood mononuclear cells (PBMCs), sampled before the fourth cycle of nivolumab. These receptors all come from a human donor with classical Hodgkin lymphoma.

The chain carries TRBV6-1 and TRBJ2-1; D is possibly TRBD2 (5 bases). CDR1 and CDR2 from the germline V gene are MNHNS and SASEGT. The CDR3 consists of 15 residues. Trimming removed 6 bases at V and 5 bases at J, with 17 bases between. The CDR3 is CASSAGIQPNNEQFF. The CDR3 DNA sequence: TGTGCCAGCAGCGCCGGGATCCAACCGAACAATGAGCAGTTCTTC.

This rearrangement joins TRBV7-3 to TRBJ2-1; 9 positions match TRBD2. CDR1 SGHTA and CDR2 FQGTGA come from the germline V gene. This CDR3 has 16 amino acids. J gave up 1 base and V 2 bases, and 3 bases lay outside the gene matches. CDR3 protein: CASSLAAGGSYNEQFF. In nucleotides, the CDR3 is TGTGCCAGCAGCTTAGCAGCGGGAGGTTCCTACAATGAGCAGTTCTTC.

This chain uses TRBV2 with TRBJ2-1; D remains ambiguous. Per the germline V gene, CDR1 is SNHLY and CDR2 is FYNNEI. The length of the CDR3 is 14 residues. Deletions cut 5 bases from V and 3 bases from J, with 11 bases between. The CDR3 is CASSTDFYYNEQFF. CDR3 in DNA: TGTGCCAGCAGTACAGATTTCTACTACAATGAGCAGTTCTTC.

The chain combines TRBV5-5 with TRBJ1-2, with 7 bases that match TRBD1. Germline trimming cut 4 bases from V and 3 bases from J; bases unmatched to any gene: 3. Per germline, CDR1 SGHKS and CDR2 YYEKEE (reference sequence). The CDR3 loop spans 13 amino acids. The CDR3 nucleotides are TGTGCCAGCAGCCCCACAGGGGACTATGGCTACACCTTC. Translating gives CASSPTGDYGYTF.

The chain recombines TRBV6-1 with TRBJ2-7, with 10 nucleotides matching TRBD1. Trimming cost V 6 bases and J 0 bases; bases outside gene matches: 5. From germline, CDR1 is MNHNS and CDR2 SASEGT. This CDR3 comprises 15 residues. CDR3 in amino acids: CASRGQGKVSYEQYF. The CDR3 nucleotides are TGTGCCAGCAGGGGACAGGGGAAGGTCTCCTACGAGCAGTACTTC.

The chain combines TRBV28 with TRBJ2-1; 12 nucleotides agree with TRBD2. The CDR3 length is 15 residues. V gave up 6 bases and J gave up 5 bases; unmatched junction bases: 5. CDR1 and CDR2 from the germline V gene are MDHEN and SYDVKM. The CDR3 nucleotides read TGTGCCAGCAGCCTTAGACTAGCGGGAGACAATGAGCAGTTCTTC. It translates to CASSLRLAGDNEQFF.

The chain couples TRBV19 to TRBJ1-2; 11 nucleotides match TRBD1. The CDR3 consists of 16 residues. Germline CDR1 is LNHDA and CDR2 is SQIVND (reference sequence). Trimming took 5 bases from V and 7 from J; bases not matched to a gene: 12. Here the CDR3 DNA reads TGTGCCAGTAGTCCCCCGGGACAGGGGGTTTTAGGTGGCTACACCTTC. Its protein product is CASSPPGQGVLGGYTF.

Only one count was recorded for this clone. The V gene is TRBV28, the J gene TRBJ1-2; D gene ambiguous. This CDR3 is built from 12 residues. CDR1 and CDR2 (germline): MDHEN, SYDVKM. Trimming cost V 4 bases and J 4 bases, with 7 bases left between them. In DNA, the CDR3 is TGTGCCAGCAGTTCGGGAGGCTATGGCTACACCTTC. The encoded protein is CASSSGGYGYTF.

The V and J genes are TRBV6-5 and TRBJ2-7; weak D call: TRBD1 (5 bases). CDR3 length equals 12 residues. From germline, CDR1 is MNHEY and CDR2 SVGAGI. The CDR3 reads CARRVRSYEQYV. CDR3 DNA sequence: TGTGCCCGCAGGGTCAGATCCTACGAGCAGTACGTC.

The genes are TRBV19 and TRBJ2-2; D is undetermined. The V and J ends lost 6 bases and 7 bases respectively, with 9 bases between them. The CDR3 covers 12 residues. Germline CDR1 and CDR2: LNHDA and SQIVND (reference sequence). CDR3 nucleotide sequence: TGTGCCAGTAGCTTCCACGGCGGGGAGCTGTTTTTT. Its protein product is CASSFHGGELFF.

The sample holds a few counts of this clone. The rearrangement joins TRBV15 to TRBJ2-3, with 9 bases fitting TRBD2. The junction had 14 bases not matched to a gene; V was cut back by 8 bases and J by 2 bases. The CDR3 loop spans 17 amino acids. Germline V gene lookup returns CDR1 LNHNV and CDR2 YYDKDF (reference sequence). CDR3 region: CATGSLVLAGSTDTQYF. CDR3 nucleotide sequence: TGTGCCACCGGATCGTTAGTACTAGCGGGTTCCACAGATACGCAGTATTTT.

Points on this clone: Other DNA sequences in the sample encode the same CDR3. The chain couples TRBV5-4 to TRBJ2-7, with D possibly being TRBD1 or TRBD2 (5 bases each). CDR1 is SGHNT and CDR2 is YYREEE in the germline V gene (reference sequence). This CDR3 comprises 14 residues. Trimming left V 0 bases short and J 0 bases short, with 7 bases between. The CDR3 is CASSLGGDSYEQYF. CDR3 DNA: TGTGCCAGCAGCTTGGGAGGGGACTCCTACGAGCAGTACTTC.

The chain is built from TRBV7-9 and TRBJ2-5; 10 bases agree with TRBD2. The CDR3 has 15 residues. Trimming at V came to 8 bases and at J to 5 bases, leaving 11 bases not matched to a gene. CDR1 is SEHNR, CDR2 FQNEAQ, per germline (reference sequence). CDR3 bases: TGTGCCAGCCTTGTAGCGGGAGGACGGTTGGAGACCCAGTACTTC. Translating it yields CASLVAGGRLETQYF.

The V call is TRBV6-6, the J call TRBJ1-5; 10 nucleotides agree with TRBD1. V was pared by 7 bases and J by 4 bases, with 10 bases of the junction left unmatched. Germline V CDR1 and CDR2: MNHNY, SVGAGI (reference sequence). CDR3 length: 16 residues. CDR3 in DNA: TGTGCCAGCACTACCCGGGACAGGGGTGCAAATCAGCCCCAGCATTTT. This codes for CASTTRDRGANQPQHF.

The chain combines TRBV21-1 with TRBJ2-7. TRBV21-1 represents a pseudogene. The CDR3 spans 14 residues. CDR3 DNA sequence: TGTGCCAGCAGCATGGCCGGGCCCTCCTACGAGCAGTACTTC. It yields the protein CASSMAGPSYEQYF.

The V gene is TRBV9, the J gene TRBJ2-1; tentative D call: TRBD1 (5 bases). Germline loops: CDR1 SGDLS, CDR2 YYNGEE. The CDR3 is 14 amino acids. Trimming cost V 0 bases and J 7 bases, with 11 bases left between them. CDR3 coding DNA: TGTGCCAGCAGCGTAGAATACAGGATTAATGAGCAGTTCTTC. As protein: CASSVEYRINEQFF. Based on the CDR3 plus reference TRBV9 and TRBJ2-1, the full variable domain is DSGVTQTPKHLITATGQRVTLRCSPRSGDLSVYWYQQSLDQGLQFLIQYYNGEERAKGNILERFSAQQFPDLHSELNLSSLELGDSALYFCASSVEYRINEQFFGPGTRLTVL.

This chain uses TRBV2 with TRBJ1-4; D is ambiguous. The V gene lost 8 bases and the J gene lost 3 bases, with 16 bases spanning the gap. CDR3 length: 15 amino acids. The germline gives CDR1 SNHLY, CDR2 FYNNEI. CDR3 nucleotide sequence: TGTGCCAGCTCGGAAAGGGCTGGAGCTAATGAAAAACTGTTTTTT. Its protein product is CASSERAGANEKLFF.

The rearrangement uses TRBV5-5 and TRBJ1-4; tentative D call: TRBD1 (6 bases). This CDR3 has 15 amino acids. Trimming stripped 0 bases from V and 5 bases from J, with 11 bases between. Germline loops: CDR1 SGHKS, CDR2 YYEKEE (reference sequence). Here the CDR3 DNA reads TGTGCCAGCAGCTTGGACAGGGTCGGGAATGAAAAACTGTTTTTT. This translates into CASSLDRVGNEKLFF.